This T cell receptor beta chain is from a study of T cells in Graves' hyperthyroidism and ophthalmopathy. This clonotype was counted at least ten times. What it binds is unknown. For ophthalmopathy patients, the Clinical Activity Score was at least 3 and the NOSPECS grade at least 4; duration was under 3 months. Each 10 ml fresh peripheral blood draw supplied the PBMCs. The CDR3 has 13 residues. Trimming removed 1 base at V and 0 bases at J, with 6 bases between. Germline CDR1 DFQATT, CDR2 SNEGSKA (reference sequence). Whole-study results and caveats: Ophthalmopathy was told apart from stable hyperthyroidism by a 13 V-J model. Among thyroid clonotypes expanded above 0.001, most also appeared in blood.

TCR beta CDR3 regions were amplified from RNA transcripts. Initially, a first-round RT-PCR of the TCR CDR3 employed the HTBI primer set. TCRdb re-called the multiplex PCR reads through MiXCR, storing one row per CDR3 protein. Here the sample spans 400,000 to 500,000 distinct CDR3 sequences, roughly 15% being singletons. V is TRBV20-1 and J is TRBJ2-5; D unresolved. The specimen was blood. The receptor was derived from a young man with Graves' ophthalmopathy. CDR3: CSARALYQETQYF. The CDR3, as DNA: TGCAGTGCTAGAGCCCTGTACCAAGAGACCCAGTACTTC.